The 23 T cell receptor beta chains given below trace back to one sample, sequenced in a study of blood T cell repertoires in COVID-19. Only in-frame clones appear in the TCRdb table, and some are missing; sequencing was by immunoSEQ multiplex PCR. The table shows about 180,000 clones, with under 85% occurring only once. The sample consisted of peripheral blood. These receptor sequences come from a human donor in a cohort sampled during active COVID-19.

The chain is built from TRBV2 and TRBJ2-7; 11 nucleotides agree with TRBD2. CDR1 and CDR2 from the germline V gene are SNHLY and FYNNEI. The CDR3 runs to 19 residues. Trimming removed 0 bases from V and 3 bases from J; junction bases left unmatched: 13. In DNA form, the CDR3 reads TGTGCCAGCAGTGAAGCGCTTCTACGGCTAGCGGGGGGAAACTACGAGCAGTACTTC. Translated, it gives CASSEALLRLAGGNYEQYF.

J is TRBJ1-3 and V is TRBV6-5; D remains unclear. This CDR3 region has 14 residues. V shed 6 bases and J shed 0 bases, with 9 bases lying between them. Germline V gene data show CDR1 as MNHEY and CDR2 as SVGAGI. CDR3 region: CASRNAGSGNTIYF. In nucleotides, the CDR3 is TGTGCCAGCAGAAACGCGGGCTCTGGAAACACCATATATTTT.

The CDR3 nucleotides read TGTGCCAGTAGTATAGGGACACTTAGCAATCAGCCCCAGCATTTT. Protein product: CASSIGTLSNQPQHF. This chain connects TRBV19 to TRBJ1-5; D might be TRBD1 (5 bases). Germline CDR1 reads LNHDA; CDR2 reads SQIVND (reference sequence). The V end lost 1 base, the J end lost 0 bases, and 7 bases lay between the germline ends. The CDR3 loop spans 15 amino acids. Complete variable domain (other parts from reference TRBV19 and TRBJ1-5): DGGITQSPKYLFRKEGQNVTLSCEQNLNHDAMYWYRQDPGQGLRLIYYSQIVNDFQKGDIAEGYSVSREKKESFPLTVTSAQKNPTAFYLCASSIGTLSNQPQHFGDGTRLSIL.

The chain joins TRBV30 to TRBJ1-1; maybe TRBD1 (6 bases). The CDR3 totals 17 residues. Per germline, CDR1 GTSNPN and CDR2 SVGIG (reference sequence). Trimming shortened V by 3 bases and J by 0 bases, and 20 bases separated the two germline ends. CDR3 region: CAWSASWVDSLNTEAFF. CDR3 bases: TGTGCCTGGAGCGCCTCCTGGGTGGACAGCCTGAACACTGAAGCTTTCTTT. Based on the CDR3 plus reference TRBV30 and TRBJ1-1, the full variable domain is SQTIHQWPATLVQPVGSPLSLECTVEGTSNPNLYWYRQAAGRGLQLLFYSVGIGQISSEVPQNLSASRPQDRQFILSSKKLLLSDSGFYLCAWSASWVDSLNTEAFFGQGTRLTVV.

This clone was seen a few times. V usage is TRBV28 and J usage is TRBJ1-2; a weak D match, TRBD1 (5 bases). This CDR3 contains 13 residues. CDR1 and CDR2 (germline): MDHEN, SYDVKM. V shed 2 bases and J shed 6 bases, with 10 bases lying between them. The CDR3 coding sequence is TGTGCCAGCAGTTTAGCGGGGGTGGATGGCTACACCTTC. Its translation: CASSLAGVDGYTF.

The chain carries TRBV13 and TRBJ1-1; 8 bases match TRBD1. Germline loops: CDR1 PRHDT, CDR2 FYEKMQ (reference sequence). Trimming cost V 1 base and J 4 bases; bases outside gene matches: 2. CDR3 size: 14 residues. The CDR3, as DNA: TGTGCCAGCAGCTTAGTGGACAGGGCCACTGAAGCTTTCTTT. It yields the protein CASSLVDRATEAFF. The full variable domain, completed using reference TRBV13 and TRBJ1-1, is AAGVIQSPRHLIKEKRETATLKCYPIPRHDTVYWYQQGPGQDPQFLISFYEKMQSDKGSIPDRFSAQQFSDYHSELNMSSLELGDSALYFCASSLVDRATEAFFGQGTRLTVV.

V is TRBV19 and J is TRBJ2-2; TRBD1 might be the D (6 bases). Germline values: CDR1 LNHDA, CDR2 SQIVND (reference sequence). This CDR3 is built from 16 residues. Trimming left V 5 bases short and J 0 bases short, with 13 bases between. CDR3 region: CASSVQGPANTGELFF. The CDR3 nucleotides are TGTGCCAGTAGTGTGCAGGGGCCCGCGAACACCGGGGAGCTGTTTTTT.

The chain carries TRBV6-1 and TRBJ1-2; a weak D match, TRBD1 (6 bases). The CDR3 covers 13 residues. V shed 2 bases and J shed 6 bases, with 10 bases lying between them. The germline gives CDR1 MNHNS, CDR2 SASEGT. The CDR3 bases are TGTGCCAGCAGTGAAACAGGGCGGGATGGCTACACCTTC. It is translated as CASSETGRDGYTF.

The chain recombines TRBV12-3 or TRBV12-4 with TRBJ2-2, with D perhaps TRBD2 (5 bases). With 5 bases removed from V and 7 bases from J, the gap between germline ends came to 11 bases. This CDR3 contains 13 residues. The CDR3 sequence is CASSERAGGELFF. CDR3 nucleotide sequence: TGTGCCAGCAGTGAGAGGGCGGGCGGGGAGCTGTTTTTT.

This sequence joins TRBV27 and TRBJ1-4; D may be TRBD1 (6 bases). V was pared by 5 bases and J by 3 bases, with 13 bases between. There are 15 residues in the CDR3. CDR1 and CDR2 (germline): MNHEY, SMNVEV (reference sequence). CDR3 coding DNA: TGTGCCAGCAGTACCATGACAGGCCCTAATGAAAAACTGTTTTTT. Translating it yields CASSTMTGPNEKLFF.

The table lists this clone with a count of one. The rearrangement uses TRBV14 and TRBJ1-1; D call uncertain. V was pared by 4 bases and J by 4 bases, with 22 bases between. The CDR3 loop spans 17 amino acids. CDR1 and CDR2 (germline): SGHDN, FVKESK. CDR3 sequence reads: CASSPMRGTGEGTEAFF. CDR3 DNA: TGTGCCAGCAGCCCGATGCGAGGTACCGGGGAGGGCACTGAAGCTTTCTTT.

The chain employs TRBV5-1 and TRBJ1-1; 7 positions match TRBD1. This CDR3 has 16 residues. The ends lost 0 bases at V and 5 bases at J; junction bases unmatched: 10. From germline, CDR1 is SGHRS and CDR2 YFSETQ. In DNA form, the CDR3 reads TGCGCCAGCAGCTTGGTGGCAGGGAAGGGGGCAACTGAAGCTTTCTTT. As protein: CASSLVAGKGATEAFF.

This chain uses TRBV5-1 with TRBJ1-6; D is unresolved. CDR3 size: 16 residues. The germline V gene encodes CDR1 SGHRS and CDR2 YFSETQ. V lost 1 base and J lost 1, with 9 bases in between. The CDR3 spells CASSLQSASYNSPLHF. CDR3 bases: TGCGCCAGCAGCTTGCAGAGCGCTTCCTATAATTCACCCCTCCACTTT. Variable domain in full (rest from reference TRBV5-1 and TRBJ1-6): KAGVTQTPRYLIKTRGQQVTLSCSPISGHRSVSWYQQTPGQGLQFLFEYFSETQRNKGNFPGRFSGRQFSNSRSEMNVSTLELGDSALYLCASSLQSASYNSPLHFGNGTRLTVT.

This clone appeared a few times. The CDR3 sequence is CATSDRSGSNEQFF. In nucleotides, the CDR3 is TGTGCCACCAGTGATCGGTCAGGGTCCAATGAGCAGTTCTTC. The gene calls are TRBV24-1 and TRBJ2-1; tentative D call: TRBD1 (5 bases). This CDR3 is 14 amino acids long. Germline assignment: CDR1 KGHDR and CDR2 SFDVKD. Trimming stripped 3 bases from V and 6 bases from J, with 11 bases between.

The rearrangement uses TRBV6-5 and TRBJ1-1, with TRBD1 as a possible D gene (6 bases). Germline CDR1 MNHEY, CDR2 SVGAGI. Trimming cost V 2 bases and J 3 bases, with 10 bases left between them. This CDR3 is built from 14 residues. CDR3 DNA: TGTGCCAGCAGTTACGGGGACACCTACACTGAAGCTTTCTTT. Protein sequence: CASSYGDTYTEAFF.

The chain is built from TRBV5-1 and TRBJ2-5, with D possibly matching TRBD1 (5 bases). The CDR3 is 14 residues long. V lost 4 bases and J 3 bases, leaving 13 bases between the germline ends. The germline V gene encodes CDR1 SGHRS and CDR2 YFSETQ. The CDR3 DNA reads TGCGCCAGCAGCCCCTTCGACAGCAAAGAGACCCAGTACTTC. Encoded protein: CASSPFDSKETQYF.

The chain employs TRBV3-1 (or the pseudogene TRBV3-2) and TRBJ1-3, with D perhaps matching TRBD1 (6 bases). The germline V and J ends were trimmed by 1 base and 6 bases, with 13 bases remaining between them. Germline V CDR1 and CDR2: LGHDT, YNNKEL (reference sequence). The CDR3 runs 15 residues. This chain's CDR3 is CASSQVQGFENTIYF. CDR3 coding DNA: TGTGCCAGCAGCCAAGTACAGGGTTTTGAAAACACCATATATTTT.

The chain joins TRBV6-5 to TRBJ2-7, with 7 bases lining up with TRBD2. Germline V gene data show CDR1 as MNHEY and CDR2 as SVGAGI. This CDR3 is 15 amino acids long. The ends lost 5 bases at V and 2 bases at J; junction bases unmatched: 9. The CDR3 sequence is CASSRGGSVPYEQYF. The CDR3 DNA reads TGTGCCAGCAGTCGCGGGGGAAGCGTCCCCTACGAGCAGTACTTC.

This clone came up once. V is TRBV3-1 (or the pseudogene TRBV3-2) and J is TRBJ1-4, with D maybe TRBD1 (5 bases). The V gene lost 4 bases and the J gene lost 7 bases, with 16 bases spanning the gap. This CDR3 is built from 15 residues. CDR1 and CDR2 (germline): LGHDT, YNNKEL (reference sequence). DNA for the CDR3: TGTGCCAGCAGCCTTCTAACCGGGGGGGGTGAAAAACTGTTTTTT. Amino acids: CASSLLTGGGEKLFF.

The V gene is TRBV2, the J gene TRBJ2-7; weak D call: TRBD1 (7 bases). Germline V gives CDR1 SNHLY, CDR2 FYNNEI. The V gene lost 11 bases and the J gene lost 4 bases, with 21 bases spanning the gap. This CDR3 is built from 14 residues. CDR3 coding DNA: TGTGCCGGGGGGAAACGCAGGGGGAGTTACGAGCAGTACTTC. Its protein is CAGGKRRGSYEQYF.

V and J are TRBV11-3 and TRBJ2-6, with D perhaps TRBD2 (6 bases). CDR3 length: 14 amino acids. Trimming shortened V by 5 bases and J by 2 bases, and 7 bases separated the two germline ends. The germline V gene encodes CDR1 SGHNT and CDR2 YENEEA. CDR3 nucleotide sequence: TGTGCCAGCAGCCCGGGAGCTGGGGCCAACGTCCTGACTTTC. It codes for CASSPGAGANVLTF.

The rearrangement joins TRBV18 to TRBJ1-5, with 9 bases identical to TRBD1. The CDR3 is 15 residues long. The V gene end was trimmed by 4 bases and the J gene end by 6 bases; junction bases not matched to a gene: 7. Germline CDR1 reads KGHSH; CDR2 reads LQKENI. The CDR3: CASSLRTGEGQPQHF. In DNA form, the CDR3 reads TGTGCCAGCTCACTACGGACAGGGGAAGGTCAGCCCCAGCATTTT.

The genes are TRBV15 and TRBJ1-4; the D is unclear. Deletions cut 5 bases from V and 4 bases from J, with 11 bases between. Germline assignment: CDR1 LNHNV and CDR2 YYDKDF (reference sequence). The length of the CDR3 is 14 residues. CDR3 DNA sequence: TGTGCCACCAGCTTGGGCGCAGGTAATGAAAAACTGTTTTTT. This translates into CATSLGAGNEKLFF.